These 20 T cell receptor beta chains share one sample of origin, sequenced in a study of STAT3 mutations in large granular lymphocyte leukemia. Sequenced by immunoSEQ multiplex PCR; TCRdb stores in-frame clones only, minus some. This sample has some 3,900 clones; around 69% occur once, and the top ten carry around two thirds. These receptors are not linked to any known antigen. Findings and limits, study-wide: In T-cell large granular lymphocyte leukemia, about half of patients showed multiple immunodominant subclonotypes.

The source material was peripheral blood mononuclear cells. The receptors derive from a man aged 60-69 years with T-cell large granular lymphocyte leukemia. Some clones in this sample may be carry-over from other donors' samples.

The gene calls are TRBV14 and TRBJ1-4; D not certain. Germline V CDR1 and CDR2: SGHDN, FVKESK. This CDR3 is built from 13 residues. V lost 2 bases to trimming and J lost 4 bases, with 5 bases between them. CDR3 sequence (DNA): TGTGCCAGCAGCCAACAGCTTAATGAAAAACTGTTTTTT. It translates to CASSQQLNEKLFF.

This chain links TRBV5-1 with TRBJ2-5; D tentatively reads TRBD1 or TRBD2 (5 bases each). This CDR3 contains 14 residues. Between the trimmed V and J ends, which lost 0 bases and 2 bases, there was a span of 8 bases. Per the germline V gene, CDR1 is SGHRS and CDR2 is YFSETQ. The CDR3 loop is CASSLGWGQETQYF. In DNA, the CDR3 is TGCGCCAGCAGCTTGGGGTGGGGGCAAGAGACCCAGTACTTC.

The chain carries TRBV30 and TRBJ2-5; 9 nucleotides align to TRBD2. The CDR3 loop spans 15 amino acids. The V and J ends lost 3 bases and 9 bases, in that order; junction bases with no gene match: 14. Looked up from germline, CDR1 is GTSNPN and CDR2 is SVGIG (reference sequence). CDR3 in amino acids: CAWRLGGLAGTSQYF. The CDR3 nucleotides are TGTGCCTGGAGGTTGGGTGGGCTAGCGGGGACGTCCCAGTACTTC.

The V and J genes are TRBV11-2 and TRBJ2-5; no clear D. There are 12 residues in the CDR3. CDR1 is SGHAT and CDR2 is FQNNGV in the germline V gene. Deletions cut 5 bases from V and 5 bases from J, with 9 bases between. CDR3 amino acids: CASSPFMETQYF. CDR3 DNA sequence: TGTGCCAGCAGCCCCTTCATGGAGACCCAGTACTTC.

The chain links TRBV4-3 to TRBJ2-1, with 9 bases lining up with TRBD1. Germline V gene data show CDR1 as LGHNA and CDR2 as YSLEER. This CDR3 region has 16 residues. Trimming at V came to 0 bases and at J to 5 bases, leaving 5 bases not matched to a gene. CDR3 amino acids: CASSQEETGGHNEQFF. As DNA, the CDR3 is TGCGCCAGCAGCCAAGAAGAGACAGGGGGTCACAATGAGCAGTTCTTC.

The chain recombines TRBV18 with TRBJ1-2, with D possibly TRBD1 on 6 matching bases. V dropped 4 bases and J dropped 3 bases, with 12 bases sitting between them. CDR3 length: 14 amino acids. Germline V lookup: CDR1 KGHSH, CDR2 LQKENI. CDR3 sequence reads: CASSLSDSYYGYTF. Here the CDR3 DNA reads TGTGCCAGCTCACTCTCGGACAGCTACTATGGCTACACCTTC.

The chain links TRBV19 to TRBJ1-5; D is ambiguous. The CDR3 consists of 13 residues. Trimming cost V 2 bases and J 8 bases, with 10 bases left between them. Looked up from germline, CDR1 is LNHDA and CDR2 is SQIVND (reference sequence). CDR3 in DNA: TGTGCCAGTAGTATATCTGCAGCGGAGCCCCAGCATTTT. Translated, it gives CASSISAAEPQHF.

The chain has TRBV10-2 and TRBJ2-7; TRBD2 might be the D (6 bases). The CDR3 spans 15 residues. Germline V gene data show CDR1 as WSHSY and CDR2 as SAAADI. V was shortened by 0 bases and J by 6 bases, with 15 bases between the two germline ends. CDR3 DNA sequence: TGCGCCAGCAGTGAGTCGCTGACTAGTACCGGCGAGCAGTACTTC. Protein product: CASSESLTSTGEQYF.

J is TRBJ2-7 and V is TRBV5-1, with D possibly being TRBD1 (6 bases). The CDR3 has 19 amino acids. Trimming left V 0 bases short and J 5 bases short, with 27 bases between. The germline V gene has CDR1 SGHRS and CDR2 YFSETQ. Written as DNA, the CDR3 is TGCGCCAGCAGCTTGGGAGACGTTTTGGACAGCGTTAGTCCCCACGAGCAGTACTTC. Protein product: CASSLGDVLDSVSPHEQYF.

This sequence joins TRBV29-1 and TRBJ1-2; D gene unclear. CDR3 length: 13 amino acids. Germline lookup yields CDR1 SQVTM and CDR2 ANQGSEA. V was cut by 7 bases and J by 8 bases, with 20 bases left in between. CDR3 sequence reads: CSAPTESYVGYTF. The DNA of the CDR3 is TGCAGCGCCCCGACGGAGTCCTATGTCGGCTACACCTTC. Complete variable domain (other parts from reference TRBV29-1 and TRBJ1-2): SAVISQKPSRDICQRGTSLTIQCQVDSQVTMMFWYRQQPGQSLTLIATANQGSEATYESGFVIDKFPISRPNLTFSTLTVSNMSPEDSSIYLCSAPTESYVGYTFGSGTRLTVV.

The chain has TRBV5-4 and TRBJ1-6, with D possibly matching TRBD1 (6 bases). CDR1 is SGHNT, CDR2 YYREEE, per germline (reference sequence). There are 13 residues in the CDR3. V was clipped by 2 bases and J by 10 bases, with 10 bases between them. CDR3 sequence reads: CASSFQGRSPLHF. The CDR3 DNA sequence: TGTGCCAGCAGCTTTCAGGGGCGCTCACCCCTCCACTTT. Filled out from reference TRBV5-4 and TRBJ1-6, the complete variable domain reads ETGVTQSPTHLIKTRGQQVTLRCSSQSGHNTVSWYQQALGQGPQFIFQYYREEENGRGNFPPRFSGLQFPNYSSELNVNALELDDSALYLCASSFQGRSPLHFGNGTRLTVT.

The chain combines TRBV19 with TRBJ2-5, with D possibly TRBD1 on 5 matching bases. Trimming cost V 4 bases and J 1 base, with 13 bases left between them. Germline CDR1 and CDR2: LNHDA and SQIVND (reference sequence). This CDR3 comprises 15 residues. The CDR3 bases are TGTGCCAGTAGTAGAAAGGACACAAGCCAAGAGACCCAGTACTTC. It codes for CASSRKDTSQETQYF.

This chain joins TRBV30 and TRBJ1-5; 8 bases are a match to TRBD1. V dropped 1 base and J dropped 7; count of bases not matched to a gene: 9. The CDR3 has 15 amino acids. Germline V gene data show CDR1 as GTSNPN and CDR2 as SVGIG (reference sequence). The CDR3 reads CAWSGRQGSRQPQHF. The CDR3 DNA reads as TGTGCCTGGAGTGGCCGACAGGGGTCGCGGCAGCCCCAGCATTTT.

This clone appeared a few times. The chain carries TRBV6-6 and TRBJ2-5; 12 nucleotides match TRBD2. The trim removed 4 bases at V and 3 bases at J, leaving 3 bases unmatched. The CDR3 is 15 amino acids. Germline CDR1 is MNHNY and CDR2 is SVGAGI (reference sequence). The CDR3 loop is CASSSGLAGKETQYF. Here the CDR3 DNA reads TGTGCCAGCAGTTCGGGACTAGCGGGTAAAGAGACCCAGTACTTC.

CDR3 nucleotide sequence: TGTGCCAGCAGTAAAGGGAGCGGAAACACCATATATTTT. Residues: CASSKGSGNTIYF. The chain is built from TRBV7-9 and TRBJ1-3; no firm D call. Trimming took 6 bases from V and 4 from J, leaving 10 bases between them. The CDR3 totals 13 residues. Germline assignment: CDR1 SEHNR and CDR2 FQNEAQ (reference sequence).

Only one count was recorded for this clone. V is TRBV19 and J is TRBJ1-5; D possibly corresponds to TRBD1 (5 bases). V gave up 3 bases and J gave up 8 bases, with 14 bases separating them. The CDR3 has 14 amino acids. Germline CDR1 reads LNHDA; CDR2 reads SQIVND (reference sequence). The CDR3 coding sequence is TGTGCCAGTAGTATCCAGGGCATCTCGGAGCCCCAGCATTTT. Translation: CASSIQGISEPQHF.

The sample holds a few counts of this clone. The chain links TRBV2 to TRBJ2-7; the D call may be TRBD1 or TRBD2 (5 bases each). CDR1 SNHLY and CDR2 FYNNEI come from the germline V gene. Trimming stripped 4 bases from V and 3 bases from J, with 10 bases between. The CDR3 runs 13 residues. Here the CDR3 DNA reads TGTGCCAGCAGTGGGTGGGGGAGCTACGAGCAGTACTTC. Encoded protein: CASSGWGSYEQYF.

The CDR3 DNA reads as TGTGCCTGGAGTGTACTGGGCTTAGGCGAGCAGTACTTC. The encoded protein is CAWSVLGLGEQYF. The rearrangement joins TRBV30 to TRBJ2-7; D not certain. The CDR3 covers 13 residues. Looked up from germline, CDR1 is GTSNPN and CDR2 is SVGIG (reference sequence). V lost 0 bases and J 6 bases, leaving 12 bases between the germline ends.

The CDR3 loop reads CASSTRDTGAGGGYTF. The CDR3 nucleotides are TGTGCCAGCAGCACCCGGGACACAGGGGCCGGGGGGGGCTACACCTTC. This rearrangement joins TRBV7-9 to TRBJ1-2; 7 bases match TRBD1. The CDR3 runs 16 residues. Trimming removed 5 bases from V and 8 bases from J; junction bases left unmatched: 17. The germline gives CDR1 SEHNR, CDR2 FQNEAQ (reference sequence).

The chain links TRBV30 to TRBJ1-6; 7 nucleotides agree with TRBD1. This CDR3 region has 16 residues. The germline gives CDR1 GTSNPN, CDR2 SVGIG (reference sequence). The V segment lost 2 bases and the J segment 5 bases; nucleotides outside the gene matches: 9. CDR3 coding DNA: TGTGCCTGGAGTAGGCCAGGGGGGCCTGATAATTCACCCCTCCACTTT. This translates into CAWSRPGGPDNSPLHF.